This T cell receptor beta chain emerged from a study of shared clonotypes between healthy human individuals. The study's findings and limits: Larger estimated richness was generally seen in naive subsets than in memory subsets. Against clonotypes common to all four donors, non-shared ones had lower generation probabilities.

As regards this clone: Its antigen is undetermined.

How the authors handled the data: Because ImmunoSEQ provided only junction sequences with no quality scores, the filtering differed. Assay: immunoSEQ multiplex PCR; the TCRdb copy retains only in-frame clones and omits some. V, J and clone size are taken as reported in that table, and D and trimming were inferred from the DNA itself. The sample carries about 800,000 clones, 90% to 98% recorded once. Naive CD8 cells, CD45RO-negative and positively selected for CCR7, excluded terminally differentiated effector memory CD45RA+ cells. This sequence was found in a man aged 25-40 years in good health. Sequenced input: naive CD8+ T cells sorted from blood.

CDR3 nucleotide sequence: TGCGCCAGCATATTACTACCCGGTTGGAATCTTCCTTACAATGAGCAGTTCTTC. Translation gives CASILLPGWNLPYNEQFF. The J gene is TRBJ2-1, the V gene TRBV10-1; D is uncertain. Germline CDR1 and CDR2: WNHNN and SYGVQD (reference sequence). CDR3 size: 18 residues. V was shortened by 7 bases and J by 4 bases, with 26 bases between the two germline ends.